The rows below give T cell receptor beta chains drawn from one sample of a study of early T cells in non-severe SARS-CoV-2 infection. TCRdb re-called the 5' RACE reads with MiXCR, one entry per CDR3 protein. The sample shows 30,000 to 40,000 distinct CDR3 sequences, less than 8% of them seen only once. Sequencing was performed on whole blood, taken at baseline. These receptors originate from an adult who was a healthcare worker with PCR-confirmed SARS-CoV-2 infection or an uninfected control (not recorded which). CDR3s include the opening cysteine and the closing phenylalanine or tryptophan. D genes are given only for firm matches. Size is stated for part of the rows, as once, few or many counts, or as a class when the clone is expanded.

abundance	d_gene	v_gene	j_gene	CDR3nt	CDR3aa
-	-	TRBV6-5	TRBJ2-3	TGTGCCAGCAGTTACGACCTCGGGCTTGGTACGCAGTATTTT	CASSYDLGLGTQYF
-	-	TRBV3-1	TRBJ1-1	TGTGCCAGCAGCCATGCCGGGGCCAGGGGCGCTTTCTTT	CASSHAGARGAFF
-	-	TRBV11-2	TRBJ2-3	TGTGCCAGCAGCCCGCTGTTAAGCACAGATACGCAGTATTTT	CASSPLLSTDTQYF
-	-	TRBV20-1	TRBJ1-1	TGCAGTGCTCGAGGGGCCTCGGGAGTTAACACTGAAGCTTTCTTT	CSARGASGVNTEAFF
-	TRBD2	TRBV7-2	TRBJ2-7	TGTGCCAGCAGCTCAGGGACTAGCGGGTACGAGCAGTACTTC	CASSSGTSGYEQYF
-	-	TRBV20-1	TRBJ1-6	TGCAGTGCTAGGTTGGCGACGCTCTATAATTCACCCCTCCACTTT	CSARLATLYNSPLHF
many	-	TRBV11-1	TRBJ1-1	TGTGCCAGCAGTCGGGCTTCGAACACTGAAGCTTTCTTT	CASSRASNTEAFF
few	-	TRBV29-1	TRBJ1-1	TGCAGCGTTGTAGGGACAAGAAGTACTGAAGCTTTCTTT	CSVVGTRSTEAFF
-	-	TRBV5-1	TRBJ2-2	TGCGCCAGCAGCTTGGATCAGACGGGAGATAACACCGGGGAGCTGTTTTTT	CASSLDQTGDNTGELFF
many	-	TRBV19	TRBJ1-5	TGTGCCAGTAGACCGGACAGAACTCAGCCCCAGCATTTT	CASRPDRTQPQHF
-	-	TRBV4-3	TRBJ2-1	TGCGCCAGCAGCCAAGGCGGCTACACGAACAATGAGCAGTTCTTC	CASSQGGYTNNEQFF
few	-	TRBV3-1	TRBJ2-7	TGTGCCAGCAGCCAATATCGCGGAGCCTACGAGCAGTACTTC	CASSQYRGAYEQYF
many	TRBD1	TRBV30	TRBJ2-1	TGTGCCTGGAGTGCTTGGACAGGGGATTTGATGGGGAGCTCCTACAATGAGCAGTTCTTC	CAWSAWTGDLMGSSYNEQFF
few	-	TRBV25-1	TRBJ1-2	TGTGCCAGCAGTGAATACGGAAACTATGGCTACACCTTC	CASSEYGNYGYTF
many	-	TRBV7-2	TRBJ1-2	TGTGCCAGCACCCCACAGGGATCTACTAACTATGGCTACACCTTC	CASTPQGSTNYGYTF
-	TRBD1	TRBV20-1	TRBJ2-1	TGCAGTGCTAGAGATACAGGGGTGGGTTACAATGAGCAGTTCTTC	CSARDTGVGYNEQFF
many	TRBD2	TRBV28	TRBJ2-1	TGTGCCAGCAGTTTACTAGCGGGGGACTACAATGAGCAGTTCTTC	CASSLLAGDYNEQFF
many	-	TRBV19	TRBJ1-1	TGTGCCAGTAGTATACCGGGAACCAACACTGAAGCTTTCTTT	CASSIPGTNTEAFF
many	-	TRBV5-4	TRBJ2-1	TGTGCCAGCAGCTTGTCGGAGTCCAATGAGCAGTTCTTC	CASSLSESNEQFF
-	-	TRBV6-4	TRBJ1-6	TGTGCCAGCAGTGAAACTCAGGGTTCACCCCTCCACTTT	CASSETQGSPLHF
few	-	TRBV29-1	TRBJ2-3	TGCAGCGTTGTTCCGCTGGAGCCAGATACGCAGTATTTT	CSVVPLEPDTQYF
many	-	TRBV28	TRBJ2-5	TGTGCCAGCAGTTGGGGGGCCCGCCAAGAGACCCAGTACTTC	CASSWGARQETQYF
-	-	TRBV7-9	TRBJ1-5	TGTGCCAGCAGCTTAGCCAATCAGCCCCAGCATTTT	CASSLANQPQHF
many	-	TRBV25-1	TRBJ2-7	TGTGCCAGCACGCCGGGTCCTCGATACTACGAGCAGTACTTC	CASTPGPRYYEQYF
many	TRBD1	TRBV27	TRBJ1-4	TGTGCCAGCAGGGACACAGGGGATGAAAAACTGTTTTTT	CASRDTGDEKLFF
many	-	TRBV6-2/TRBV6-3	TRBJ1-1	TGTGCCAGCAGTTACGTAGGGACCACTGAAGCTTTCTTT	CASSYVGTTEAFF
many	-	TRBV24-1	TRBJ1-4	TGTGCCACCAGTGATTCCGGGATTTCGGAGAAACTGTTTTTT	CATSDSGISEKLFF
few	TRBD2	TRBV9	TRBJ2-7	TGTGCCAGCAGCGTAGAAAAGGGAGGGCCCTACGAGCAGTACTTC	CASSVEKGGPYEQYF
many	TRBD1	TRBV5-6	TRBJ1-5	TGTGCCAGCAGCCTAAGGGGGACAGGGTTTGGTTTAGGTCAGCCCCAGCATTTT	CASSLRGTGFGLGQPQHF